The clone carrying this T cell receptor (beta chain) appeared a single time. Its antigen is undetermined. This entry belongs to a study of OX40 agonist ivuxolimab in advanced cancers. The wider study: An anti-OX40 (CD134) antibody with agonistic activity, ivuxolimab, was administered to patients. Patients with hepatocellular carcinoma, melanoma, renal cell or head and neck cancer made up the dose-escalation patients. Study results and caveats: There was clonal expansion of CD4+ and CD8+ blood T cells by week 6 at 0.1 to 3.0 mg/kg.

The cohort excluded patients with autoimmune disease history or systemic immunosuppression. Profiling relied on immunoSEQ multiplex PCR, and the TCRdb table lists in-frame clones only, not all of them. Of 60,000 to 75,000 clones in the sample, about 83% were seen once. Trimming removed 8 bases at V and 0 bases at J, with 9 bases between. Germline V gene data show CDR1 as SEHNR and CDR2 as FQNEAQ (reference sequence). The CDR3 loop spans 13 amino acids. Sequenced here: CD4+ or CD8+ T cells sorted from blood, sampled in a trial of the OX40 agonist ivuxolimab. V usage is TRBV7-9 and J usage is TRBJ2-3; D not certain. The receptor was isolated from an adult with an advanced solid tumor such as melanoma, head and neck, liver or kidney cancer. CDR3 sequence: CASVPTSTDTQYF. CDR3 nucleotide sequence: TGTGCCAGCGTACCTACTAGCACAGATACGCAGTATTTT.